Below, 28 T cell receptor beta chains from the same sample are listed, as sequenced in a study of T cell clonality in common variable immunodeficiency. General observations from the study: Fewer deletions and N-nucleotide insertions were reportedly seen in common variable immunodeficiency TCR beta sequences.

Using immunoSEQ multiplex PCR, the repertoire was profiled, and TCRdb retains in-frame clones only, with some absent. There are around 21,000 clones in the sample, none observed a single time. These receptors are not linked to any known antigen. Source material: peripheral blood mononuclear cells. These receptors originate from a human donor with common variable immunodeficiency.

To note about this clone: The CDR3 extends 3 residues past the end of the read, so its final part is completed from the germline J gene. V gene TRBV30 combines with J gene TRBJ2-1; 11 bases are a match to TRBD2. The CDR3 runs 15 residues. J was trimmed by 9 bases and V by 4 bases; bases with no gene match: 11. From germline, CDR1 is GTSNPN and CDR2 SVGIG (reference sequence). CDR3 amino acids: CAWTSYSGRAGEQFF. The DNA read from the CDR3 is TGTGCCTGGACGAGTTATAGCGGGAGGGCTGGTGAG.

As for this clone: With the read ending 3 residues before the CDR3 end, the germline J gene is used to fill in that end. V and J are TRBV7-2 and TRBJ2-3; no clear D gene. Germline CDR1 SGHTA, CDR2 FQGNSA. V was clipped by 10 bases and J by 2 bases, with 10 bases between them. The CDR3 totals 12 residues. The CDR3: CATRVSTDTQYF. CDR3 DNA (partial): TGTGCCACCCGGGTCTCCACAGATACG.

This clone was seen only a few times. The read stops 3 residues short of the end of the CDR3; the missing end is completed from the germline J gene. V gene TRBV19 combines with J gene TRBJ2-1, with TRBD1 identical over 9 bases. Trimming cost V 4 bases and J 3 bases; bases outside gene matches: 7. CDR1 and CDR2 (germline): LNHDA, SQIVND (reference sequence). The CDR3 contains 16 residues. This CDR3 is CASSTRTGDYYNEQFF. The DNA read from the CDR3 is TGTGCCAGTAGTACCCGGACAGGGGACTACTACAATGAG. The full variable domain, completed using reference TRBV19 and TRBJ2-1, is DGGITQSPKYLFRKEGQNVTLSCEQNLNHDAMYWYRQDPGQGLRLIYYSQIVNDFQKGDIAEGYSVSREKKESFPLTVTSAQKNPTAFYLCASSTRTGDYYNEQFFGPGTRLTVL.

This clone was counted between two and nine times. The read ends 3 residues before the CDR3 terminus; that terminus is restored from the germline J gene. The chain uses TRBV7-2 and TRBJ2-1; TRBD1 agrees at 11 bases. V lost 5 bases and J lost 7; bases outside the gene matches: 7. CDR3 length: 15 amino acids. The germline gives CDR1 SGHTA, CDR2 FQGNSA. The CDR3 DNA, read in part, is TGTGCCAGCAGCCGTACCGGGACAGGGGGAAATGAG. Translating it yields CASSRTGTGGNE. The entire CDR3 reads CASSRTGTGGNEQFF.

With respect to this clone: The DNA ends 3 residues before the CDR3 does, and the rest of the CDR3 is filled in from the germline J gene. The chain combines TRBV7-8 with TRBJ1-5; D is perhaps TRBD1 (6 bases). This CDR3 has 16 residues. CDR1 and CDR2 from the germline V gene are SGHVS and FQNEAQ. V was cut by 1 base and J by 9 bases, with 19 bases left in between. The chain's CDR3 is CASSLEGGLRVGPQHF. The sequenced CDR3 bases are TGTGCCAGCAGCTTAGAAGGGGGTCTCCGGGTGGGGCCC.

This clone was seen only a few times. Coverage ceases 3 residues before the CDR3 finishes, and the germline J gene fills in the end. This chain links TRBV7-9 with TRBJ2-5, with TRBD1 matching 8 bases. The CDR3 consists of 15 residues. With 1 base clipped from V and 5 bases from J, the junction kept 6 bases outside the gene matches. Germline lookup yields CDR1 SEHNR and CDR2 FQNEAQ (reference sequence). The chain's CDR3 is CASSLVRGLSETQYF. The covered CDR3 bases are TGTGCCAGCAGCTTAGTCAGGGGGCTTTCGGAGACC.

This clone was seen a few times. The read terminates 3 residues before the CDR3 end, so the remaining end is supplied by the germline J gene. The rearrangement joins TRBV18 to TRBJ1-1, with D unresolved. Germline V gene lookup returns CDR1 KGHSH and CDR2 LQKENI. The CDR3 has 13 amino acids. V lost 1 base and J 5 bases, leaving 8 bases between the germline ends. This CDR3 reads CASSPLPRTEAFF. The CDR3 DNA, read in part, is TGTGCCAGCTCACCACTACCCAGAACTGAA.

This clone has only a few counts. The read ends 3 residues early relative to the CDR3; the germline J gene fills the gap. The chain carries TRBV18 and TRBJ2-3, with TRBD2 as a possible D gene (7 bases). The CDR3 length is 16 residues. Germline V lookup: CDR1 KGHSH, CDR2 LQKENI. The V end was cut by 1 base, the J end by 0 bases, with 11 bases between. The CDR3 bases that were read are TGTGCCAGCTCACCACTGCCGGGGGGCAGCACAGATACG. Protein sequence: CASSPLPGGSTDT. The full-length CDR3 reads as CASSPLPGGSTDTQYF. The full variable domain, its missing parts supplied by reference TRBV18 and TRBJ2-3, is NAGVMQNPRHLVRRRGQEARLRCSPMKGHSHVYWYRQLPEEGLKFMVYLQKENIIDESGMPKERFSAEFPKEGPSILRIQQVVRGDSAAYFCASSPLPGGSTDTQYFGPGTRLTVL.

In this sample, this clone turned up a few times. Read data end 3 residues before the CDR3 end; the end is taken from the germline J gene. V and J are TRBV30 and TRBJ2-7; D gene unclear. With 4 bases removed from V and 1 base from J, the gap between germline ends came to 14 bases. This CDR3 spans 14 amino acids. CDR1 and CDR2 (germline): GTSNPN, SVGIG (reference sequence). The DNA read from the CDR3 is TGTGCCTGGAACCCTACGACACAGTCCTACGAG. Its protein is CAWNPTTQSYE. The complete CDR3 sequence is CAWNPTTQSYEQYF.

CDR3 DNA (partial): TGTGCCAGCAGGACAGGGGTAGAAATATATGAG. Translating it yields CASRTGVEIYE. The complete CDR3 reads CASRTGVEIYEQFF. The chain joins TRBV7-2 to TRBJ2-1, with 8 bases aligning to TRBD1. The read halts 3 residues ahead of the CDR3 end, with the missing end drawn from the germline J gene. The CDR3 spans 14 residues. The V and J ends lost 6 bases and 8 bases, in that order; junction bases with no gene match: 9. CDR1 and CDR2 (germline): SGHTA, FQGNSA.

In its sample, this clone was seen a few times. The read terminates 3 residues ahead of where the CDR3 ends, so the germline J gene completes it. The chain is built from TRBV19 and TRBJ1-5; a weak D match, TRBD1 (5 bases). CDR1 is LNHDA, CDR2 SQIVND, per germline (reference sequence). Trimming stripped 7 bases from V and 9 bases from J, with 19 bases between. The CDR3 runs to 14 residues. The covered CDR3 bases are TGTGCCAGTAAGCAGGGAGAAGATGCGCGGCCC. Its translation: CASKQGEDARP. From start to end, the CDR3 is CASKQGEDARPQHF.

A word on this clone: Read coverage stops 3 residues before the CDR3 terminus; the germline J gene supplies the remainder. The chain carries TRBV18 and TRBJ1-1; 7 nucleotides match TRBD1. The CDR3 totals 16 residues. Per germline, CDR1 KGHSH and CDR2 LQKENI. With 3 bases clipped from V and 2 bases from J, the junction kept 9 bases outside the gene matches. The CDR3 is CASSPSAGTANTEAFF. Partial CDR3 DNA: TGTGCCAGCTCACCCTCGGCAGGGACAGCTAACACTGAA.

This clone turned up a few times. The read ends 3 residues shy of where the CDR3 ends; the end is completed using the germline J gene. The chain employs TRBV7-2 and TRBJ2-7, with D unresolved. Germline CDR1 and CDR2: SGHTA and FQGNSA. The CDR3 length is 14 residues. V lost 5 bases to trimming and J lost 5 bases, with 16 bases between them. CDR3 region: CASSVSPPVNEQYF. The CDR3 bases that were read are TGTGCCAGCAGCGTCTCCCCACCGGTCAACGAG.

As to this clone: The missing CDR3 end, 3 residues past where the read stops, is filled in from the germline J gene. V and J are TRBV19 and TRBJ2-5, with TRBD1 matching over 9 bases. The CDR3 contains 15 residues. CDR1 and CDR2 (germline): LNHDA, SQIVND (reference sequence). With V trimmed by 4 bases and J by 3 bases, 6 bases remained unmatched. The CDR3 sequence is CASSRLRDREETQYF. The CDR3 DNA, read in part, is TGTGCCAGTAGTAGACTCCGGGACAGGGAAGAGACC.

This clone showed up just a few times. The read terminates 3 residues ahead of where the CDR3 ends, so the germline J gene completes it. V gene TRBV19 combines with J gene TRBJ1-2, with TRBD1 matching over 9 bases. There are 15 residues in the CDR3. V was pared by 2 bases and J by 7 bases, with 8 bases of the junction left unmatched. From germline, CDR1 is LNHDA and CDR2 SQIVND (reference sequence). The covered CDR3 bases are TGTGCCAGTAGTATAATAGAACAGGGGGCGCCTGGC. Its translation is CASSIIEQGAPG. The entire CDR3 sequence reads CASSIIEQGAPGYTF.

This clone showed up just a few times. With the read ending 3 residues before the CDR3 end, the germline J gene is used to fill in that end. This chain links TRBV19 with TRBJ2-1; D might be TRBD2 (6 bases). The CDR3 extends over 17 amino acids. Trimming removed 4 bases at V and 0 bases at J, with 16 bases between. CDR1 and CDR2 from the germline V gene are LNHDA and SQIVND (reference sequence). The part of the CDR3 DNA that was read is TGTGCCAGTAGTAGCCTTAGCGGCCTCGACTCCTACAATGAG. It is translated as CASSSLSGLDSYNE. The whole CDR3 is CASSSLSGLDSYNEQFF.

This clone counts as medium-sized. The read halts 3 residues ahead of the CDR3 end, with the missing end drawn from the germline J gene. The V and J genes are TRBV5-5 and TRBJ1-1; TRBD1 is a possible D gene (5 bases). CDR3 length: 14 residues. Germline loops: CDR1 SGHKS, CDR2 YYEKEE (reference sequence). Trimming cost V 0 bases and J 1 base, with 7 bases left between them. The DNA read from the CDR3 is TGTGCCAGCAGCTTGGCCGGGGGGAACACTGAA. The encoded protein is CASSLAGGNTE. From start to end, the CDR3 is CASSLAGGNTEAFF.

Concerning this clone: Read coverage stops 3 residues before the CDR3 terminus; the germline J gene supplies the remainder. The rearrangement uses TRBV5-1 and TRBJ2-3; 7 nucleotides align to TRBD2. This CDR3 comprises 14 residues. CDR1 is SGHRS and CDR2 is YFSETQ in the germline V gene. The V segment lost 4 bases and the J segment 4 bases; nucleotides outside the gene matches: 6. Partial CDR3 DNA: TGCGCCAGCAGCGTGGCTCTAGCGGCAGATACG. It specifies CASSVALAADT. The full CDR3 protein reads CASSVALAADTQYF.

In regard to this clone: The read gets to within 3 residues of the CDR3 end, and the germline J gene fills in the rest. This chain uses TRBV19 with TRBJ2-6; D unresolved. V was shortened by 5 bases and J by 0 bases, with 5 bases between the two germline ends. The length of the CDR3 is 14 residues. Germline CDR1 is LNHDA and CDR2 is SQIVND (reference sequence). The CDR3 region is CASSAHSGANVLTF. Incomplete CDR3 DNA: TGTGCCAGTAGTGCGCACTCTGGGGCCAACGTC.

A few counts support this clone. The read halts 3 residues ahead of the CDR3 end, with the missing end drawn from the germline J gene. The V call is TRBV30, the J call TRBJ1-6; 8 bases fit TRBD1. Trimming at V came to 1 base and at J to 3 bases, leaving 8 bases not matched to a gene. The CDR3 has 17 amino acids. Germline V gene lookup returns CDR1 GTSNPN and CDR2 SVGIG (reference sequence). The covered CDR3 bases are TGTGCCTGGAGTGACAGGGACAGGCCAAACTATAATTCACCC. It is translated as CAWSDRDRPNYNSP. The full CDR3 reads CAWSDRDRPNYNSPLHF.

This clone has only a few counts. Read sequence stops 3 residues before the CDR3 end, and the germline J gene provides the missing end. The chain has TRBV7-2 and TRBJ2-2; 7 bases match TRBD2. Germline V lookup: CDR1 SGHTA, CDR2 FQGNSA. The CDR3 length is 14 residues. The V segment lost 8 bases and the J segment 2 bases; nucleotides outside the gene matches: 5. The CDR3 region is CASLWGGNTGELFF. CDR3 DNA, as far as it was read: TGTGCCAGCCTGTGGGGGGGAAACACCGGGGAG.

The sample holds a few counts of this clone. The CDR3 goes on 3 residues after the read ends, and that part is filled in from the germline J gene. This sequence joins TRBV7-2 and TRBJ2-1; TRBD2 matches at 11 bases. Germline V gene sequence: CDR1 SGHTA, CDR2 FQGNSA. With 2 bases clipped from V and 9 bases from J, the junction kept 6 bases outside the gene matches. This CDR3 has 15 residues. The covered CDR3 bases are TGTGCCAGCAGCTTAAGTGGTAGCGGGAGGGGTGAG. This sequence encodes CASSLSGSGRGE. The whole CDR3 sequence is CASSLSGSGRGEQFF.

The sequenced part of the CDR3 DNA is TGTGCCTGCTTGCGGACTGAA. Its translation: CACLRTE. The full CDR3 is CACLRTEAFF. The chain has TRBV30 and TRBJ1-1; D ambiguous. With the read ending 3 residues before the CDR3 end, the germline J gene is used to fill in that end. Between the trimmed V and J ends, which lost 6 bases and 5 bases, there was a span of 7 bases. CDR1 is GTSNPN and CDR2 is SVGIG in the germline V gene (reference sequence). The CDR3 totals 10 residues.

With respect to this clone: The observed sequence ends 3 residues before the CDR3 terminus, with the missing tail filled in from the germline J gene. The chain joins TRBV7-2 to TRBJ2-2; D is uncertain. This CDR3 contains 13 residues. Trimming pared 5 bases from V and 2 bases from J, leaving 6 bases between. CDR1 and CDR2 (germline): SGHTA, FQGNSA. Incomplete CDR3 DNA: TGTGCCAGCAGCGCTACCAACACCGGGGAG. It is translated as CASSATNTGE. The entire CDR3 protein is CASSATNTGELFF.

This clone was seen more than once but under ten times. The CDR3: CASSTFTGGHQETQYF. Incomplete CDR3 DNA: TGTGCCAGCAGCACATTTACGGGGGGTCACCAAGAGACC. This rearrangement joins TRBV7-6 to TRBJ2-5, with TRBD2 matching over 7 bases. Read coverage stops 3 residues before the CDR3 terminus; the germline J gene supplies the remainder. Germline values: CDR1 SGHVS, CDR2 FNYEAQ. V gave up 5 bases and J gave up 0 bases; unmatched junction bases: 9. CDR3 size: 16 residues.

This clone was observed a few times. The sequence runs out 3 residues before the end of the CDR3; the remainder is reconstructed from the germline J gene. This rearrangement joins TRBV7-2 to TRBJ1-1; 7 bases map to TRBD1. V shed 5 bases and J 3 bases; nucleotides not matched to a gene: 6. The CDR3 covers 14 residues. Germline lookup yields CDR1 SGHTA and CDR2 FQGNSA. The sequenced CDR3 bases are TGTGCCAGCAGCATAAACAGGGGCCACACTGAA. Amino acids: CASSINRGHTE. In full, the CDR3 is CASSINRGHTEAFF.

Points on this clone: The read terminates 3 residues before the CDR3 end, so the remaining end is supplied by the germline J gene. This rearrangement joins TRBV19 to TRBJ1-1; D ambiguous. V lost 3 bases and J lost 0, with 14 bases in between. Germline CDR1 reads LNHDA; CDR2 reads SQIVND (reference sequence). The CDR3 is 16 residues long. CDR3 sequence reads: CASSIPGGLMNTEAFF. The sequenced CDR3 bases are TGTGCCAGTAGTATTCCCGGCGGGTTGATGAACACTGAA.

This clone was picked up a small number of times. The CDR3 end lies 3 residues beyond the end of the read and is filled in from the germline J gene. The chain links TRBV19 to TRBJ1-2; 9 bases are a match to TRBD1. The CDR3 length is 16 residues. Germline lookup yields CDR1 LNHDA and CDR2 SQIVND (reference sequence). The V gene end was trimmed by 5 bases and the J gene end by 4 bases; junction bases not matched to a gene: 11. This chain's CDR3 is CASSVLGTGKTYGYTF. CDR3 DNA, as far as it was read: TGTGCCAGTAGTGTGCTCGGGACAGGGAAGACCTATGGC.